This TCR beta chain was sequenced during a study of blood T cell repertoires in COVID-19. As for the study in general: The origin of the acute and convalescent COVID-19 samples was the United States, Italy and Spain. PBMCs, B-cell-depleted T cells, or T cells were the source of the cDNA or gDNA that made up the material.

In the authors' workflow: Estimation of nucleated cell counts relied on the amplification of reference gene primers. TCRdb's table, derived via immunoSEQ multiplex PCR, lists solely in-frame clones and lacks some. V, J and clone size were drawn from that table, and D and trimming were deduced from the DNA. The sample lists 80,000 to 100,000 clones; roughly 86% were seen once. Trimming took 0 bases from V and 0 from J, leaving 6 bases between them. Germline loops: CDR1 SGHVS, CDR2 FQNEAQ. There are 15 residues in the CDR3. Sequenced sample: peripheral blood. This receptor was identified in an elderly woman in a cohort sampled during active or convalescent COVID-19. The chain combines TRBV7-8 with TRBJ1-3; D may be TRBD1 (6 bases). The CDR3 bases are TGTGCCAGCAGCTTAGCCAGGGGCTCTGGAAACACCATATATTTT. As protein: CASSLARGSGNTIYF.